This T cell receptor (beta chain) was captured in a study of CD8+ T cells in alopecia areata. RNA extraction was followed by reverse transcription into cDNA, which acted as the sequencing template. TCRdb's copy holds only in-frame clones and misses some; the assay was immunoSEQ multiplex PCR. The table shows fewer than 200,000 clones, with about three fifths occurring only once. Germline V gene data show CDR1 as LGHNA and CDR2 as YNFKEQ. The length of the CDR3 is 13 residues. Trimming stripped 1 base from V and 6 bases from J, with 8 bases between. Treatment specified: oral pan-JAK inhibitor, 5-10 mg twice daily.

The rearrangement joins TRBV4-2 to TRBJ2-3; no firm D call. The receptor's source is a human donor with alopecia areata. Sequencing used CD8+ T cells sorted from blood, obtained at week 24, from a patient treated with tofacitinib. For the CDR3, the DNA is TGTGCCAGCAGCCAAGCTGGGATCGATACGCAGTATTTT. Protein sequence: CASSQAGIDTQYF.